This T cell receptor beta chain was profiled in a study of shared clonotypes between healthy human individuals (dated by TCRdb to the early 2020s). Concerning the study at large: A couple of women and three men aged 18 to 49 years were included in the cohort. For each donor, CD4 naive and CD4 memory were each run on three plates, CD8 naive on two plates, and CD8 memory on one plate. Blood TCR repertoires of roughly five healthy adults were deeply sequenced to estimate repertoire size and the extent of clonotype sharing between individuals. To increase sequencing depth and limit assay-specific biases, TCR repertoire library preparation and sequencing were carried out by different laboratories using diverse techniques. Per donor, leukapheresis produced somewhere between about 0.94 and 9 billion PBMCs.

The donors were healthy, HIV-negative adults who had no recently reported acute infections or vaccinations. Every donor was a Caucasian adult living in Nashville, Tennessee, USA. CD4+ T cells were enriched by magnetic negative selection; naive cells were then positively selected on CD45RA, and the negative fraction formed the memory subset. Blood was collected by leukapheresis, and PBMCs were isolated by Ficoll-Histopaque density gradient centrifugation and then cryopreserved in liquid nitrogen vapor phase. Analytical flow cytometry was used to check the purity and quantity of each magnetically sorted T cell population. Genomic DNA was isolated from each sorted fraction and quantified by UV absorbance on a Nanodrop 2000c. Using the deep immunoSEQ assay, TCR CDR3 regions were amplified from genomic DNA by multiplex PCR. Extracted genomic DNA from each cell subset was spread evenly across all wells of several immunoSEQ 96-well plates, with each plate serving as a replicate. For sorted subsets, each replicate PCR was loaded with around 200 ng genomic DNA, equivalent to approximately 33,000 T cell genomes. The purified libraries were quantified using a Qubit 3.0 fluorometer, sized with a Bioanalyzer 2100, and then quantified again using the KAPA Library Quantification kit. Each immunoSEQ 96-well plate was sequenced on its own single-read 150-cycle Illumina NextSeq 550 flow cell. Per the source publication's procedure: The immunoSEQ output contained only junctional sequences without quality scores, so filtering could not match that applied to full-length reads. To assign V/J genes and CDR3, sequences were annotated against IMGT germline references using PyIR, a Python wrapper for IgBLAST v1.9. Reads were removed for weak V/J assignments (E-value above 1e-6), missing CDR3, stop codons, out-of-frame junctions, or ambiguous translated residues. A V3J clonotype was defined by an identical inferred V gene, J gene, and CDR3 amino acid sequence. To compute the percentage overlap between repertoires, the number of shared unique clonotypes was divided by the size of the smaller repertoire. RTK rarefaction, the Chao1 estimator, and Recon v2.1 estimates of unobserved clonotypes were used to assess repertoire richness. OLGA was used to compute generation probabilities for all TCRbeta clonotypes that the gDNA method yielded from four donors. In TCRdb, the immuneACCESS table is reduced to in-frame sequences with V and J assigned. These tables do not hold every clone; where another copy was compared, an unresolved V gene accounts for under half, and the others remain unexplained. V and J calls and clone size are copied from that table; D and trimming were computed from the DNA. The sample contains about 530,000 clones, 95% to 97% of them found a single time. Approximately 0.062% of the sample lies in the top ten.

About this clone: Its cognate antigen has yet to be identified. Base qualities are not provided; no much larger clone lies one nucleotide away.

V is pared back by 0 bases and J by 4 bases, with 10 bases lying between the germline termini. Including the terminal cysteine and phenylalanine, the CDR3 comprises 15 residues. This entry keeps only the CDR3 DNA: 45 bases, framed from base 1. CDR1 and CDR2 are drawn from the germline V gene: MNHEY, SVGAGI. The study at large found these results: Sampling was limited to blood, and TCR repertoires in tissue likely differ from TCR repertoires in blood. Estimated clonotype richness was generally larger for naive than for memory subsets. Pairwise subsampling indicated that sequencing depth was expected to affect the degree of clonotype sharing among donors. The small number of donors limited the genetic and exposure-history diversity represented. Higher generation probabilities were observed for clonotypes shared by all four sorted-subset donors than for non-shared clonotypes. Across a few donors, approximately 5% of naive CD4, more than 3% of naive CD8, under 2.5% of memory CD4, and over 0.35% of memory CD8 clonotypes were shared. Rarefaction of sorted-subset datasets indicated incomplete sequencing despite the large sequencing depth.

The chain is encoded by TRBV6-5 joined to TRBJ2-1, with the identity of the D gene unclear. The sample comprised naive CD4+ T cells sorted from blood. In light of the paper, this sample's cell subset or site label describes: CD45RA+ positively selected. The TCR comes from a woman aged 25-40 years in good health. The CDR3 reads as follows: CASSYSKTRYNEQFF. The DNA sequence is TGTGCCAGCAGTTACTCGAAGACACGGTACAATGAGCAGTTCTTC.